These 6 T cell receptor beta chains came from one sample sequenced in a study of CD8+ T cells in alopecia areata. After isolation, RNA underwent reverse transcription to generate cDNA as the sequencing template. Here immunoSEQ multiplex PCR was the method, and the copy in TCRdb shows in-frame clones only, minus some. Of 150,000 or so clones in the sample, 45% to 60% were seen once. Sequenced input: CD4+ T cells sorted from blood. These receptors all stem from a human donor in good health.

The sample holds a few counts of this clone. This rearrangement joins TRBV7-8 to TRBJ2-7; D gene ambiguous. Germline V gene sequence: CDR1 SGHVS, CDR2 FQNEAQ. The CDR3 totals 11 residues. Deletions cut 0 bases from V and 5 bases from J, with 2 bases between. This chain's CDR3 is CASSLANEQYF. CDR3 nucleotide sequence: TGTGCCAGCAGCTTAGCGAACGAGCAGTACTTC.

V usage is TRBV5-4 and J usage is TRBJ2-2, with TRBD1 matching 8 bases. Per the germline V gene, CDR1 is SGHNT and CDR2 is YYREEE (reference sequence). CDR3 length: 15 residues. The V segment lost 3 bases and the J segment 5 bases; nucleotides outside the gene matches: 6. CDR3 sequence: CASSSDRGRTGELFF. The CDR3 bases are TGTGCCAGCAGCTCCGACAGGGGCCGGACCGGGGAGCTGTTTTTT.

The chain carries TRBV5-1 and TRBJ2-3; maybe TRBD1 (6 bases). The CDR3 is 11 amino acids. V was clipped by 7 bases and J by 9 bases, with 12 bases between them. Germline values: CDR1 SGHRS, CDR2 YFSETQ. CDR3 sequence (DNA): TGCGCCAGCGGAACAGGGAACACGCAGTATTTT. Amino acids: CASGTGNTQYF.

This sequence joins TRBV15 and TRBJ1-2; the D is unclear. There are 12 residues in the CDR3. Germline-derived CDR1 and CDR2 are LNHNV and YYDKDF (reference sequence). With 5 bases removed from V and 8 bases from J, the gap between germline ends came to 12 bases. CDR3 in DNA: TGTGCCACCAGCCCCAACAACTTGGGCTACACCTTC. Its protein is CATSPNNLGYTF.

This clone was counted a few times. The rearrangement links TRBV4-1 to TRBJ2-7, with TRBD2 matching over 9 bases. The germline gives CDR1 MGHRA, CDR2 YSYEKL. The CDR3 runs 19 residues. V was clipped by 1 base and J by 0 bases; unmatched bases: 13. CDR3 nucleotides: TGCGCCAGCAGCCAAGCCGGCGGGAGGGCCATCCCCAGCTCCTACGAGCAGTACTTC. As protein: CASSQAGGRAIPSSYEQYF.

V usage is TRBV7-9 and J usage is TRBJ2-3; 8 bases are shared with TRBD1. Germline-derived CDR1 and CDR2 are SEHNR and FQNEAQ (reference sequence). The V gene end was trimmed by 1 base and the J gene end by 4 bases; junction bases not matched to a gene: 4. The CDR3 totals 15 residues. The CDR3 DNA reads TGTGCCAGCAGCTTAGTCGCAGGGGGCGCAGATACGCAGTATTTT. This sequence encodes CASSLVAGGADTQYF.